This T cell receptor beta chain was identified in a study of Ad26.COV2.S vaccination and SARS-CoV-2 variants. Study-wide points: Placebo recipients had lower spike-specific TCR breadth than vaccine recipients.

Treatment defined: roughly 19 received Ad26.COV2.S at low or high dose, single or two shots; 5 received placebo; per-sample allocation not given. The study sampled participants on day 63 after the first vaccine or placebo injection. The assay was immunoSEQ multiplex PCR, and TCRdb's table has in-frame clones only and misses some. Of 200,000 to 300,000 clones listed, around 88% are singletons. With respect to this clone: What it recognizes is unknown.

The CDR3 sequence is 12 residues long. V lost 4 bases, J lost 8 bases, and 8 bases lay in between. Germline CDR1 is SGHAT and CDR2 is FQNNGV. The rearrangement joins TRBV11-2 to TRBJ2-2; D unresolved. Material: peripheral blood, obtained in a trial of Ad26.COV2.S vaccine versus placebo. This receptor was taken from a person between 18 and 65 years old who received the Ad26.COV2.S COVID-19 vaccine or a placebo. The CDR3 DNA reads as TGTGCCAGCAGCTCTATATCAGGGGAGCTGTTTTTT. It is translated as CASSSISGELFF.